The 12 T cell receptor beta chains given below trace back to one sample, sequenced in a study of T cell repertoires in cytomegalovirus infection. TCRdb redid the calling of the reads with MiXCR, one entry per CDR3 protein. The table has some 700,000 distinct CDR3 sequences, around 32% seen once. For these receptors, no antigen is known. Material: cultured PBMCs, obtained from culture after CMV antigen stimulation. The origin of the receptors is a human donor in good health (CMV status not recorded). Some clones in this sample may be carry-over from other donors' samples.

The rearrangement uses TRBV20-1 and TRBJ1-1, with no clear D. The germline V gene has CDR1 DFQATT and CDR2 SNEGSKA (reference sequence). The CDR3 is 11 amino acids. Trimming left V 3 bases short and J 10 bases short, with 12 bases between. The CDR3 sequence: CSARERVGAFF. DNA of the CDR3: TGCAGTGCTAGGGAGAGGGTAGGAGCTTTCTTT.

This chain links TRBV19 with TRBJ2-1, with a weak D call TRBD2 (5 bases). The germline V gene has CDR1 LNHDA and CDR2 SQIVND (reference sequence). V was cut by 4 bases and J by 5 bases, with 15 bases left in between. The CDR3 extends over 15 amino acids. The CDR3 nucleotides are TGTGCCAGTAGTAGGAACCCTCGAGGGAACAATGAGCAGTTCTTC. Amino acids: CASSRNPRGNNEQFF.

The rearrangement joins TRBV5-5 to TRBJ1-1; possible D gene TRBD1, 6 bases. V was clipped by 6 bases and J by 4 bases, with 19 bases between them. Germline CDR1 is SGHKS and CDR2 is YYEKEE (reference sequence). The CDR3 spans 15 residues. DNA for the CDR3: TGTGCCAGCACCCTTCAGGGGTTGGCGTCCACTGAAGCTTTCTTT. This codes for CASTLQGLASTEAFF.

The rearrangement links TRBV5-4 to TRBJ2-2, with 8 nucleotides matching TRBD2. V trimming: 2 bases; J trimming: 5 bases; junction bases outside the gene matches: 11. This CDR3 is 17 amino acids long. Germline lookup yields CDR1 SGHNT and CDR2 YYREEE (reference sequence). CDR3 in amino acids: CASSFDSGRARTGELFF. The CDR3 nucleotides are TGTGCCAGCAGCTTTGATTCCGGGAGGGCCCGGACCGGGGAGCTGTTTTTT.

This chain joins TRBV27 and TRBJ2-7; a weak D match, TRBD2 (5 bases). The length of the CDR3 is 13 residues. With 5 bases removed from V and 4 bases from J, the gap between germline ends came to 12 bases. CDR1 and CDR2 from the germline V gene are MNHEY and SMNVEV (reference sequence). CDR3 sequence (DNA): TGTGCCAGCAGTCACCCGTCGGGATACGAGCAGTACTTC. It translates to CASSHPSGYEQYF.

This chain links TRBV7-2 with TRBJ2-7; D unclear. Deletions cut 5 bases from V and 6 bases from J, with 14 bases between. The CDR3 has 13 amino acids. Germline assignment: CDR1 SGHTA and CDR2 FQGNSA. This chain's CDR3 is CASSLLLVGEQYF. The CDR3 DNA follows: TGTGCCAGCAGCCTCCTCCTGGTAGGCGAGCAGTACTTC.

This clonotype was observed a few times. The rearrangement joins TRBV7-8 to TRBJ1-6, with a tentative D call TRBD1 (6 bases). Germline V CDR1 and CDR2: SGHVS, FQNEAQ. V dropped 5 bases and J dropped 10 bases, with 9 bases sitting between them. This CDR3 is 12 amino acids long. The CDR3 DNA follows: TGTGCCAGCAGCCACAGGGAATCACCCCTCCACTTT. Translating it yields CASSHRESPLHF.

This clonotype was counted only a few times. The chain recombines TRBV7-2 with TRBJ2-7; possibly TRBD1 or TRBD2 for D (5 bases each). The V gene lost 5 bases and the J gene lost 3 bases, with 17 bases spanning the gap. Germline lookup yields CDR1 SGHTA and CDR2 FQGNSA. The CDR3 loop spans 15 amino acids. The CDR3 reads CASSPSGTVLYEQYF. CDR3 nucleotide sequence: TGTGCCAGCAGCCCCTCCGGGACCGTACTCTACGAGCAGTACTTC.

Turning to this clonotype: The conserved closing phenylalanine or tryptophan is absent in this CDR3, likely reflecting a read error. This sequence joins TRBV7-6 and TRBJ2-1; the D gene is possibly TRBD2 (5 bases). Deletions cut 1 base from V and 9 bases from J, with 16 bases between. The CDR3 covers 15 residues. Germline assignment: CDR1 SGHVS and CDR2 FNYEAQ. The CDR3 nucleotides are TGTGCCAGCAGCTTAGGTGGGAGCTTATGGAGTGAGCAGTTCTTA. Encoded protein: CASSLGGSLWSEQFL.

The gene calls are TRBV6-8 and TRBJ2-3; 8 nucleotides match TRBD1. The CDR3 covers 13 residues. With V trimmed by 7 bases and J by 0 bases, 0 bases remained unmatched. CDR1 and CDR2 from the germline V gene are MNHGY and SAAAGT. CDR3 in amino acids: CASNRGSTDTQYF. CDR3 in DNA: TGTGCCAGCAACAGGGGGAGCACAGATACGCAGTATTTT.

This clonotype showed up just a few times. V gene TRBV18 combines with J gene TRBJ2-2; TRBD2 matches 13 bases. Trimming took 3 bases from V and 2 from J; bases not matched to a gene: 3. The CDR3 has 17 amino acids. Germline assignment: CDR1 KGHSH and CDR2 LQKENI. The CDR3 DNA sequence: TGTGCCAGCTCACCGGGGACTAGCGGGACCAACACCGGGGAGCTGTTTTTT. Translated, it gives CASSPGTSGTNTGELFF.

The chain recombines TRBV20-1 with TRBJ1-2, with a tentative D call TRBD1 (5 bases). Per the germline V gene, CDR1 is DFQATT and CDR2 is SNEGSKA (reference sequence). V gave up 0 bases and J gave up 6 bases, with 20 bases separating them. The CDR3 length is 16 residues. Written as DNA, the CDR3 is TGCAGTGCTAGAGATGCGGGGGTCAGTCCCTCTGATGGCTACACCTTC. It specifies CSARDAGVSPSDGYTF.